These 8 T cell receptor beta chains share one sample of origin, sequenced in a study of blood T cell repertoires in COVID-19. Clones were read by immunoSEQ multiplex PCR, and TCRdb kept only the in-frame ones, dropping some. The repertoire includes 250,000 or so clones, roughly four fifths of them detected once, and approximately 1.8% sits in the top ten. Sample: peripheral blood. The receptors were sampled from a man in his thirties or forties who had recovered from COVID-19.

The V gene is TRBV5-1, the J gene TRBJ2-5; 7 bases align to TRBD1. V dropped 3 bases and J dropped 3; count of bases not matched to a gene: 8. The CDR3 is 15 amino acids. Germline assignment: CDR1 SGHRS and CDR2 YFSETQ. The CDR3 is CASSYWTGTEETQYF. CDR3 DNA: TGCGCCAGCAGCTATTGGACAGGAACCGAAGAGACCCAGTACTTC.

The chain has TRBV19 and TRBJ2-5; D not certain. This CDR3 is 11 amino acids long. Deletions cut 3 bases from V and 5 bases from J, with 4 bases between. Germline CDR1 and CDR2: LNHDA and SQIVND (reference sequence). The DNA for the CDR3 is TGTGCCAGTAGTATCATGGAGACCCAGTACTTC. It codes for CASSIMETQYF.

V gene TRBV5-5 combines with J gene TRBJ2-2; D gene uncertain. Looked up from germline, CDR1 is SGHKS and CDR2 is YYEKEE (reference sequence). CDR3 size: 13 residues. Trimming pared 0 bases from V and 6 bases from J, leaving 6 bases between. CDR3 loop: CASSLADSGELFF. CDR3 in DNA: TGTGCCAGCAGCTTGGCAGACTCCGGGGAGCTGTTTTTT.

The rearrangement links TRBV7-9 to TRBJ2-7, with TRBD1 identical over 7 bases. Trimming cost V 1 base and J 2 bases; bases outside gene matches: 5. There are 15 residues in the CDR3. The germline gives CDR1 SEHNR, CDR2 FQNEAQ (reference sequence). The CDR3 reads CASSLGWDRAYEQYF. The DNA of the CDR3 is TGTGCCAGCAGCTTAGGGTGGGACAGAGCCTACGAGCAGTACTTC. Full variable domain (remainder filled in from reference TRBV7-9 and TRBJ2-7): DTGVSQNPRHKITKRGQNVTFRCDPISEHNRLYWYRQTLGQGPEFLTYFQNEAQLEKSRLLSDRFSAERPKGSFSTLEIQRTEQGDSAMYLCASSLGWDRAYEQYFGPGTRLTVT.

The V gene is TRBV27, the J gene TRBJ1-2; perhaps TRBD1 as D (6 bases). Germline CDR1 and CDR2: MNHEY and SMNVEV (reference sequence). Between the trimmed V and J ends, which lost 6 bases and 4 bases, there was a span of 15 bases. There are 14 residues in the CDR3. The CDR3 coding sequence is TGTGCCAGCAGCCCTTACAGGGTCTCCTATGGCTACACCTTC. Encoded protein: CASSPYRVSYGYTF.

The V call is TRBV7-9, the J call TRBJ1-2; 8 positions agree with TRBD1. This CDR3 has 14 amino acids. Germline assignment: CDR1 SEHNR and CDR2 FQNEAQ (reference sequence). The J segment lost 3 bases and the V segment lost 6 bases, leaving 6 bases of the junction unmatched. CDR3 in DNA: TGTGCCAGCAGGAAGGGGGACAGGTACTATGGCTACACCTTC. Its protein is CASRKGDRYYGYTF.

This clone came up many times. This rearrangement joins TRBV3-1 (or the pseudogene TRBV3-2) to TRBJ2-1; no clear D. The CDR3 is 17 amino acids. CDR1 is LGHDT, CDR2 YNNKEL, per germline (reference sequence). V was shortened by 0 bases and J by 0 bases, with 12 bases between the two germline ends. This chain's CDR3 is CASSQDLTSDSYNEQFF. CDR3 coding DNA: TGTGCCAGCAGCCAAGATTTGACTTCCGACTCCTACAATGAGCAGTTCTTC.

This chain connects TRBV7-2 to TRBJ2-1, with D possibly TRBD2 on 5 matching bases. In germline, CDR1 is SGHTA, CDR2 FQGNSA. Trimming pared 0 bases from V and 0 bases from J, leaving 9 bases between. The CDR3 covers 16 residues. The CDR3 sequence is CASSLASASSYNEQFF. Here the CDR3 DNA reads TGTGCCAGCAGCTTAGCTAGCGCCAGCTCCTACAATGAGCAGTTCTTC.